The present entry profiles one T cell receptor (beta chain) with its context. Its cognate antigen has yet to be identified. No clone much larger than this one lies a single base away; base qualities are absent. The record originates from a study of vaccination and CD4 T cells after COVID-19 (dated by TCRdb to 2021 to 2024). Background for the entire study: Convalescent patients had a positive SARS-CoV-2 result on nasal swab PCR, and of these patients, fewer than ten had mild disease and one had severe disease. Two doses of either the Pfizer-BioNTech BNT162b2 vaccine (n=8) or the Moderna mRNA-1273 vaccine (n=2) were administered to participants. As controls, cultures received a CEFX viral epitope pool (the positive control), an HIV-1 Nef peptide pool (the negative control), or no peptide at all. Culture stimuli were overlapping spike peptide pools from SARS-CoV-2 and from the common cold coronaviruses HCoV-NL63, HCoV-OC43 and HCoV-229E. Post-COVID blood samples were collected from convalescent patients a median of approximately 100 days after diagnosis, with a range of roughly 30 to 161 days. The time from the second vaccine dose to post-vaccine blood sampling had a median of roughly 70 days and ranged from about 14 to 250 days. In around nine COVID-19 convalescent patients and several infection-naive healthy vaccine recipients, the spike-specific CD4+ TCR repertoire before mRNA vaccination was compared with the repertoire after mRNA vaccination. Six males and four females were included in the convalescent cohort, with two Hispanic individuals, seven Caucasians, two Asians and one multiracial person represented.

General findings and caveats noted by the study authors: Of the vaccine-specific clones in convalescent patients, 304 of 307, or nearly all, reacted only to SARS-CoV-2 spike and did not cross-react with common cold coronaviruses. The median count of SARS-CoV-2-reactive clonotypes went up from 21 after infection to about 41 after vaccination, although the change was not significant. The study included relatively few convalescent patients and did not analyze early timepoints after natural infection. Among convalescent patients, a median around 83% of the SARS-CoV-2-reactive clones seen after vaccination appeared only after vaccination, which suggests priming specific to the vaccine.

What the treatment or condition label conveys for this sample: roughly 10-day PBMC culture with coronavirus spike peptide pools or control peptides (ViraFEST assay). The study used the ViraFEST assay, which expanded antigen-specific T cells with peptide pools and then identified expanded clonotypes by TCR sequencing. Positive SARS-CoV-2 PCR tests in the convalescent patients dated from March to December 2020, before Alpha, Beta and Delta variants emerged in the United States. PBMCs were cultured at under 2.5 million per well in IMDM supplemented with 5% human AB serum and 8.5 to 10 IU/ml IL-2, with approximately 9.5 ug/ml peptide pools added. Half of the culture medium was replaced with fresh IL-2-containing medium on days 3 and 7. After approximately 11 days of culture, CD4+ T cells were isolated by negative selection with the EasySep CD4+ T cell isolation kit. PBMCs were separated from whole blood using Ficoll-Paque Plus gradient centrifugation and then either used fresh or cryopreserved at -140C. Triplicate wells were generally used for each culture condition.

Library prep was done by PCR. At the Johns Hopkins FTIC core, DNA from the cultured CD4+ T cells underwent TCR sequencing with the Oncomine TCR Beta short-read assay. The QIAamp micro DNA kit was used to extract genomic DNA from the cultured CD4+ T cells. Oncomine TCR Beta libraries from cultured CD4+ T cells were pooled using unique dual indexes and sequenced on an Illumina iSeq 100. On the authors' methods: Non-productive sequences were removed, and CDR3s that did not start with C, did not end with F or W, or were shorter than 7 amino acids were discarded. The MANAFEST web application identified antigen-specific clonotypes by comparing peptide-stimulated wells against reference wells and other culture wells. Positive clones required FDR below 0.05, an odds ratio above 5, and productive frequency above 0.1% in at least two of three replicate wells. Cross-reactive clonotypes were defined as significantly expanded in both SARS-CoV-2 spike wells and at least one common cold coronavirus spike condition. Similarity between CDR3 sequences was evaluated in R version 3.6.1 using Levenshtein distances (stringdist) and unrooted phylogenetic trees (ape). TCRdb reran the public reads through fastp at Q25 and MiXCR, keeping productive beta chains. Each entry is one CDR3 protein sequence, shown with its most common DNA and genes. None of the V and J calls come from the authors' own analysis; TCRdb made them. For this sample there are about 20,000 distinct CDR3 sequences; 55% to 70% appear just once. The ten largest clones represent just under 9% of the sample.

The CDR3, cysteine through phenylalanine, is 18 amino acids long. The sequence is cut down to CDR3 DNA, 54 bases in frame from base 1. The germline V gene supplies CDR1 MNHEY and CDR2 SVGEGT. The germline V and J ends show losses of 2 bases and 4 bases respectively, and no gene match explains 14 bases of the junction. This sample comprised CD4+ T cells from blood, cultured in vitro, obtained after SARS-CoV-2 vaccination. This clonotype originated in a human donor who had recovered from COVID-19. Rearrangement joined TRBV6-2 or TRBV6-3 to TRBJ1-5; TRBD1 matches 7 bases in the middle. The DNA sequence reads TGTGCCAGCAGTTACCCGACCCGGACAGGCGGTGCAAATCAGCCCCAGCATTTT. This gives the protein CASSYPTRTGGANQPQHF.